This TCR beta chain was retrieved from a study of blood T cell repertoires in COVID-19. As for the study in general: T cells, B-cell-depleted T cells, or PBMCs supplied cDNA or gDNA.

The CDR3 has 15 residues. The V gene's germline CDR1 is SGHRS and CDR2 YFSETQ. V shed 2 bases, J shed 1 base, and the junction held 2 bases outside the gene matches. Some clones are missing from TCRdb's copy, which holds only in-frame ones; the method was immunoSEQ multiplex PCR. The data contain roughly 73,000 clones, roughly 85% of them singletons. The rearrangement joins TRBV5-1 to TRBJ2-2, with TRBD2 matching over 7 bases. The sample comprised peripheral blood. This sequence was found in a woman in her sixties with acute or convalescent COVID-19. CDR3 sequence (DNA): TGCGCCAGCAGCTTCAGCGGGGAGAACACCGGGGAGCTGTTTTTT. Translating gives CASSFSGENTGELFF.